Listed below are T cell receptor beta chains from one sample, sequenced in a study of T cells in tuberculosis. Here immunoSEQ multiplex PCR was the method, and the copy in TCRdb shows in-frame clones only, minus some. The sample consists of tens of thousands of clones, 95% to 96% of them appearing once. Sequencing input: PBMCs. These receptors were taken from a donor aged 10-29 years with latent tuberculosis or without tuberculosis infection. CDR3s include the opening cysteine and the closing phenylalanine or tryptophan. The D gene is left open where the match is weak. A clone size is listed for some rows: how often the clone was seen (once, few, many), or a class if it is expanded.

clone_size	v_call	d_call	cdr3_length	j_call	cdr3_aa	cdr3_nt
once	TRBV7-9	.	15	TRBJ1-1	CASSLGTAMDTEAFF	TGTGCCAGCAGCTTAGGGACAGCAATGGACACTGAAGCTTTCTTT
.	TRBV11-2	TRBD1	14	TRBJ2-2	CASRQGAGTGELFF	TGTGCCAGCAGACAGGGGGCAGGCACCGGGGAGCTGTTTTTT
.	TRBV29-1	TRBD1	13	TRBJ1-2	CSASGTEVYGYTF	TGCAGCGCCTCCGGGACAGAAGTGTATGGCTACACCTTC
.	TRBV30	.	14	TRBJ1-2	CAWLTGKGDDGYTF	TGTGCCTGGCTCACAGGGAAAGGGGATGATGGCTACACCTTC
.	TRBV13	TRBD1	15	TRBJ1-1	CASSLGDRENTEAFF	TGTGCCAGCAGCTTAGGGGACAGGGAGAACACTGAAGCTTTCTTT
.	TRBV19	.	14	TRBJ2-5	CASSQGQRSETQYF	TGTGCCAGTAGTCAGGGCCAACGTTCAGAGACCCAGTACTTC
.	TRBV7-8	.	13	TRBJ1-2	CASSQRGGTDYTF	TGTGCCAGCAGCCAACGGGGGGGGACCGACTACACCTTC
.	TRBV6-1	TRBD1	13	TRBJ2-1	CASKDRGLGEQFF	TGTGCCAGCAAAGACAGGGGGCTCGGTGAGCAGTTCTTC
once	TRBV5-1	TRBD1	15	TRBJ2-1	CASSLGGTGANEQFF	TGCGCCAGCAGCTTGGGTGGGACAGGGGCCAATGAGCAGTTCTTC
.	TRBV6-5	.	12	TRBJ1-1	CASSYSRVEAFF	TGTGCCAGCAGTTACTCGAGAGTTGAAGCTTTCTTT
.	TRBV6-6	TRBD1	13	TRBJ1-2	CASSYGQGEGYTF	TGTGCCAGCAGTTACGGACAGGGTGAGGGCTACACCTTC
once	TRBV5-1	.	16	TRBJ1-2	CASSSRLLMRGLGYTF	TGCGCCAGCAGCTCCCGGCTACTGATGAGGGGACTGGGCTACACCTTC
.	TRBV27	TRBD1	17	TRBJ2-2	CASSLSPGQNLPGELFF	TGTGCCAGCAGTTTATCCCCGGGACAGAACCTACCCGGGGAGCTGTTTTTT
.	TRBV30	.	13	TRBJ1-2	CAWSPAANYGYTF	TGTGCCTGGAGTCCAGCGGCTAACTATGGCTACACCTTC
.	TRBV6-1	TRBD1	14	TRBJ2-2	CASNRDRNTGELFF	TGTGCCAGCAATAGGGACAGAAACACCGGGGAGCTGTTTTTT
.	TRBV2	.	14	TRBJ2-1	CAGTPQGYYNEQFF	TGTGCCGGTACCCCCCAGGGGTATTACAATGAGCAGTTCTTC
.	TRBV9	TRBD2	16	TRBJ2-5	CASSLFERGGQETQYF	TGTGCCAGCAGCCTCTTCGAGCGGGGGGGGCAAGAGACCCAGTACTTC
.	TRBV25-1	.	14	TRBJ1-5	CASSDAGGNQPQHF	TGTGCCAGCAGTGACGCGGGCGGCAATCAGCCCCAGCATTTT
.	TRBV5-1	TRBD2	16	TRBJ2-1	CASSLVGGGAHNEQFF	TGCGCCAGCAGCTTGGTGGGCGGGGGGGCCCACAATGAGCAGTTCTTC
.	TRBV10-3	TRBD1	11	TRBJ1-1	CAISGQGGAFF	TGTGCCATCAGTGGACAGGGAGGAGCTTTCTTT
.	TRBV29-1	TRBD1	13	TRBJ2-7	CSGSLDRGAEQYF	TGCAGCGGGTCCTTAGACAGGGGTGCCGAGCAGTACTTC
.	TRBV18	.	17	TRBJ1-3	CASSPVLSGSSGNTIYF	TGTGCCAGCTCACCAGTCTTATCAGGGTCCTCTGGAAACACCATATATTTT
.	TRBV5-1	TRBD1	14	TRBJ1-3	CASSYTGAGNTIYF	TGCGCCAGCAGCTATACAGGGGCCGGAAACACCATATATTTT
.	TRBV9	.	13	TRBJ1-2	CASSVGGGYGYTF	TGTGCCAGCAGCGTAGGGGGGGGCTATGGCTACACCTTC
.	TRBV19	.	13	TRBJ1-6	CASRVGSNSPLHF	TGTGCCAGTAGGGTAGGGAGTAATTCACCCCTCCACTTT
.	TRBV15	TRBD1	17	TRBJ2-5	CATSRGDRGEGVETQYF	TGTGCCACCAGCAGAGGCGACAGGGGCGAGGGCGTTGAGACCCAGTACTTC
.	TRBV9	TRBD2	16	TRBJ2-2	CASSPTLAGSTGELFF	TGTGCCAGCAGCCCAACCCTAGCGGGGAGCACCGGGGAGCTGTTTTTT